The rows below give T cell receptor beta chains drawn from one sample of a study of blood T cell repertoires in COVID-19. Assay used: immunoSEQ multiplex PCR; TCRdb lists only in-frame clones, some missing. The repertoire includes roughly 480,000 clones, 89% of them detected once, and around 0.9% sits in the top ten. What was sequenced was peripheral blood. These receptors all come from a man between 18 and 29 years old with COVID-19, enrolled during active disease. Each CDR3 is given with its conserved first and last residue.

CDR3 protein: CASSLYEPYGDRGLYGYTF
V gene: TRBV27
J gene: TRBJ1-2
CDR3 length: 19

CDR3 protein: CASTPGQVVNRGLHF
V gene: TRBV2
J gene: TRBJ1-6
CDR3 length: 15

CDR3 protein: CSASVREAPGDTQYF
V gene: TRBV20-1
J gene: TRBJ2-3
CDR3 length: 15

CDR3 protein: CASSQGPTQFYEQYF
V gene: TRBV14
J gene: TRBJ2-7
CDR3 length: 15

CDR3 protein: CASSLDGVPSYEQYF
V gene: TRBV7-9
J gene: TRBJ2-7
CDR3 length: 15

CDR3 protein: CASSYTGVEQYF
V gene: TRBV7-9
J gene: TRBJ2-7
CDR3 length: 12

CDR3 protein: CASRGRSSYNSPLHF
V gene: TRBV6-5
J gene: TRBJ1-6
CDR3 length: 15

CDR3 protein: CSAGQVSYEQYF
V gene: TRBV29-1
J gene: TRBJ2-7
CDR3 length: 12

CDR3 protein: CASSLTSGSLHNEQFF
V gene: TRBV5-4
J gene: TRBJ2-1
CDR3 length: 16

CDR3 protein: CASSGNGETQYF
V gene: TRBV7-9
J gene: TRBJ2-5
CDR3 length: 12

CDR3 protein: CASSLDSSNQPQHF
V gene: TRBV5-1
J gene: TRBJ1-5
CDR3 length: 14

CDR3 protein: CSVPLAGVHTDTQYF
V gene: TRBV29-1
J gene: TRBJ2-3
CDR3 length: 15

CDR3 protein: CSVSFVGPVSRYEQYF
V gene: TRBV29-1
J gene: TRBJ2-7
CDR3 length: 16

CDR3 protein: CASTSTLTEAFF
V gene: TRBV28
J gene: TRBJ1-1
CDR3 length: 12

CDR3 protein: CAGGQEVDQPQHF
V gene: TRBV2
J gene: TRBJ1-5
CDR3 length: 13

CDR3 protein: CASSEAMRRITF
V gene: TRBV2
J gene: TRBJ1-2
CDR3 length: 12

CDR3 protein: CASSSTSGLGETQYF
V gene: TRBV7-9
J gene: TRBJ2-5
CDR3 length: 15

CDR3 protein: CASSLGDRNNSPLHF
V gene: TRBV5-1
J gene: TRBJ1-6
CDR3 length: 15

CDR3 protein: CAGGRGYEQYF
V gene: TRBV6-5
J gene: TRBJ2-7
CDR3 length: 11

CDR3 protein: CASSPGFNIQYF
V gene: TRBV3-1/TRBV3-2
J gene: TRBJ2-4
CDR3 length: 12

CDR3 protein: CASSRDRESSPLHF
V gene: TRBV7-9
J gene: TRBJ1-6
CDR3 length: 14

CDR3 protein: CASSPRTSGSFTDTQYF
V gene: TRBV28
J gene: TRBJ2-3
CDR3 length: 17

CDR3 protein: CASSLKPAGLFSYEQYF
V gene: TRBV27
J gene: TRBJ2-7
CDR3 length: 17

CDR3 protein: CASSEVPRGQGTDEQYF
V gene: TRBV6-1
J gene: TRBJ2-7
CDR3 length: 17

CDR3 protein: CASSYRDSISYEQYF
V gene: TRBV6-5
J gene: TRBJ2-7
CDR3 length: 15

CDR3 protein: CASSQASGTIYEQYF
V gene: TRBV4-1
J gene: TRBJ2-7
CDR3 length: 15

CDR3 protein: CASSEAQQTVNTEAFF
V gene: TRBV2
J gene: TRBJ1-1
CDR3 length: 16

CDR3 protein: CASSLGLAGDYNEQFF
V gene: TRBV11-3
J gene: TRBJ2-1
CDR3 length: 16

CDR3 protein: CAISEESNSYEQYF
V gene: TRBV10-3
J gene: TRBJ2-7
CDR3 length: 14

CDR3 protein: CASSAVSTPGYEQYF
V gene: TRBV7-7
J gene: TRBJ2-7
CDR3 length: 15

CDR3 protein: CASRKTGSNQPQHF
V gene: TRBV6-5
J gene: TRBJ1-5
CDR3 length: 14

CDR3 protein: CASSPGLADTYEQYF
V gene: TRBV14
J gene: TRBJ2-7
CDR3 length: 15

CDR3 protein: CASSHPLAGGRSTDTQYF
V gene: TRBV7-9
J gene: TRBJ2-3
CDR3 length: 18

CDR3 protein: CASSPPGARRAETQYF
V gene: TRBV18
J gene: TRBJ2-5
CDR3 length: 16

CDR3 protein: CATSDSGTGVYEQYF
V gene: TRBV24-1
J gene: TRBJ2-7
CDR3 length: 15

CDR3 protein: CATSDTGLTTDTQYF
V gene: TRBV24-1
J gene: TRBJ2-3
CDR3 length: 15

CDR3 protein: CAYDRRPYNSPLHF
V gene: TRBV21-1
J gene: TRBJ1-6
CDR3 length: 14

CDR3 protein: CASSVVAGAGNEQFF
V gene: TRBV5-1
J gene: TRBJ2-1
CDR3 length: 15

CDR3 protein: CASEVTGAVGELFF
V gene: TRBV6-5
J gene: TRBJ2-2
CDR3 length: 14

CDR3 protein: CATSRDRTSTDTQYF
V gene: TRBV15
J gene: TRBJ2-3
CDR3 length: 15

CDR3 protein: CASSLGGGRNEQFF
V gene: TRBV11-3
J gene: TRBJ2-1
CDR3 length: 14

CDR3 protein: CASSSRGVGGLNNEQFF
V gene: TRBV27
J gene: TRBJ2-1
CDR3 length: 17

CDR3 protein: CASSLVVRRDTDTQYF
V gene: TRBV7-2
J gene: TRBJ2-3
CDR3 length: 16

CDR3 protein: CASSEYLGEKQETQYF
V gene: TRBV25-1
J gene: TRBJ2-5
CDR3 length: 16

CDR3 protein: CASRSGDEQPQHF
V gene: TRBV6-5
J gene: TRBJ1-5
CDR3 length: 13

CDR3 protein: CASSIGDADTEAFF
V gene: TRBV2
J gene: TRBJ1-1
CDR3 length: 14

CDR3 protein: CASRPGTSSEKLFF
V gene: TRBV5-5
J gene: TRBJ1-4
CDR3 length: 14

CDR3 protein: CASSLGTSGPYNEQFF
V gene: TRBV7-9
J gene: TRBJ2-1
CDR3 length: 16

CDR3 protein: CSAVGGRETQYF
V gene: TRBV29-1
J gene: TRBJ2-5
CDR3 length: 12

CDR3 protein: CSVATSTDTQYF
V gene: TRBV29-1
J gene: TRBJ2-3
CDR3 length: 12

CDR3 protein: CASSSSPLDSPLHF
V gene: TRBV5-1
J gene: TRBJ1-6
CDR3 length: 14

CDR3 protein: CASSFLAGYEQYF
V gene: TRBV7-9
J gene: TRBJ2-7
CDR3 length: 13